Sequencing of this TCR beta chain was carried out in a study of CD8+CD57+ T cells in acquired aplastic anemia. Study at large: The average for DNA from sorted CD4+ and CD8+ cells was 3 to 3.5 ug.

Profiling that covered TCR beta VDJ and CDR3 relied on genomic DNA as its template. TCRdb redid the calling of the reads with MiXCR, one entry per CDR3 protein. There are roughly 200,000 distinct CDR3 sequences in the sample; under 65% occur only once, and around 32% lies in the top ten. Only a few counts were recorded for this clonotype. Its target is not known. Regarding the study as a whole: Overlapping CD8+ CDR3 repertoires of patients and controls contained approximately 29 shared sequences. For CD8+ Simpson's diversity, patients and controls showed no significant difference.

Per the germline V gene, CDR1 is KGHDR and CDR2 is SFDVKD. CDR3 length: 12 amino acids. Trimming left V 8 bases short and J 8 bases short, with 14 bases between. The origin of this receptor is a human donor in good health. This chain links TRBV24-1 with TRBJ1-2; the D gene is possibly TRBD1 (5 bases). The specimen sequenced was sorted CD4+, CD8+, or CD8+CD57+ T cells (not recorded which) from PBMCs. In DNA, the CDR3 is TGTGCCACCACCCCAAGGGGAGCGGGCTACACCTTC. Amino acids: CATTPRGAGYTF.